Below are 20 T cell receptor beta chains sequenced from a single sample in a study of T cells in Graves' hyperthyroidism and ophthalmopathy. Amplification yielded TCR beta CDR3 regions, with RNA transcripts as the source. An initial round of RT-PCR targeting the TCR CDR3 relied on the HTBI primer set. TCRdb reanalysed the multiplex PCR reads using MiXCR and keeps one entry per CDR3 protein. The sample shows a few hundred thousand distinct CDR3 sequences, approximately 14% of them seen only once. Sequences were obtained from blood. The receptors were gathered from a woman aged 25 to 39 with Graves' hyperthyroidism.

The chain carries TRBV4-2 and TRBJ2-1, with no clear D. The length of the CDR3 is 15 residues. Trimming took 1 base from V and 9 from J, leaving 16 bases between them. The germline V gene encodes CDR1 LGHNA and CDR2 YNFKEQ. CDR3 nucleotide sequence: TGTGCCAGCAGCCAAGTTTTGGGGATGGCTGGTGAGCAGTTCTTC. It encodes CASSQVLGMAGEQFF.

This clonotype appeared a few times. The CDR3 is CASSSQRHNEQFF. The DNA of the CDR3 is TGTGCCAGCAGCTCGCAAAGACACAATGAGCAGTTCTTC. The chain combines TRBV11-2 with TRBJ2-1; D remains unclear. Trimming removed 4 bases from V and 5 bases from J, with 9 bases in between. Germline loops: CDR1 SGHAT, CDR2 FQNNGV. The CDR3 length is 13 residues.

The V and J genes are TRBV24-1 and TRBJ2-2; no firm D call. Germline V gene sequence: CDR1 KGHDR, CDR2 SFDVKD. The V end lost 8 bases, the J end lost 5 bases, and 11 bases lay between the germline ends. The length of the CDR3 is 13 residues. The CDR3 nucleotides read TGTGCCACCATGGACGGCGGTACCGGGGAGCTGTTTTTT. Its protein product is CATMDGGTGELFF.

The sample holds many counts of this clonotype. This chain joins TRBV11-2 and TRBJ2-7; D is ambiguous. Germline V lookup: CDR1 SGHAT, CDR2 FQNNGV. V dropped 1 base and J dropped 2 bases, with 9 bases sitting between them. This CDR3 region has 14 residues. For the CDR3, the DNA is TGTGCCAGCAGCTTAGTGATCCGCGCCTACGAGCAGTACTTC. As protein: CASSLVIRAYEQYF.

Details on this clonotype: A read error may explain this, as a much larger clone is one base away. This chain connects TRBV7-2 to TRBJ2-7; D gene uncertain. Germline CDR1 and CDR2: SGHTA and FQGNSA. This CDR3 spans 15 amino acids. V lost 5 bases to trimming and J lost 6 bases, with 20 bases between them. This CDR3 reads CTSSLTSERNREQYF. DNA for the CDR3: TGTACCAGCAGCCTCACCAGCGAGAGGAACCGCGAGCAGTACTTC.

This chain joins TRBV9 and TRBJ2-3; 14 nucleotides line up with TRBD2. This CDR3 has 18 amino acids. V lost 3 bases to trimming and J lost 5 bases; unmatched junction nucleotides: 11. CDR1 and CDR2 from the germline V gene are SGDLS and YYNGEE. The chain's CDR3 is CASSADRLAGGLGDTQYF. DNA of the CDR3: TGTGCCAGCAGCGCCGACCGACTAGCGGGAGGGCTAGGAGATACGCAGTATTTT. Complete variable domain (other parts from reference TRBV9 and TRBJ2-3): DSGVTQTPKHLITATGQRVTLRCSPRSGDLSVYWYQQSLDQGLQFLIQYYNGEERAKGNILERFSAQQFPDLHSELNLSSLELGDSALYFCASSADRLAGGLGDTQYFGPGTRLTVL.

This clonotype was counted at least ten times. V and J are TRBV12-3 or TRBV12-4 and TRBJ1-5; 7 bases line up with TRBD1. The CDR3 covers 15 residues. Trimming removed 7 bases from V and 4 bases from J; junction bases left unmatched: 10. The chain's CDR3 is CASTPNRGWNQPQHF. The CDR3 DNA is TGTGCCAGCACCCCCAACAGGGGATGGAATCAGCCCCAGCATTTT.

This clonotype showed up many times. CDR3 DNA sequence: TGTGCCAGCAGTTACGCTGGGACAGGGGGTACCTACGAGCAGTACTTC. Amino acids: CASSYAGTGGTYEQYF. The chain employs TRBV6-6 and TRBJ2-7; 11 nucleotides line up with TRBD1. The V segment lost 2 bases and the J segment 2 bases; nucleotides outside the gene matches: 5. The CDR3 is 16 residues long. Germline loops: CDR1 MNHNY, CDR2 SVGAGI (reference sequence).

The sample holds many counts of this clonotype. J is TRBJ2-3 and V is TRBV2; 11 positions agree with TRBD2. The CDR3 is 18 amino acids. Trimming took 3 bases from V and 1 from J; bases not matched to a gene: 9. Germline V gene lookup returns CDR1 SNHLY and CDR2 FYNNEI. DNA for the CDR3: TGTGCCAGCAGTGATGAAGGGACTAGCGGAGTTCGCACAGATACGCAGTATTTT. Translation gives CASSDEGTSGVRTDTQYF.

The gene calls are TRBV2 and TRBJ1-5; D is possibly TRBD1 (6 bases). CDR1 and CDR2 (germline): SNHLY, FYNNEI. The ends were cut back, 5 bases at V and 5 bases at J, with 13 bases in the middle. The CDR3 covers 14 residues. In DNA form, the CDR3 reads TGTGCCAGCAGTTTACAGGGTTTCGATCAGCCCCAGCATTTT. Translated, it gives CASSLQGFDQPQHF. The full variable domain, with the rest looked up from reference TRBV2 and TRBJ1-5, is EPEVTQTPSHQVTQMGQEVILRCVPISNHLYFYWYRQILGQKVEFLVSFYNNEISEKSEIFDDQFSVERPDGSNFTLKIRSTKLEDSAMYFCASSLQGFDQPQHFGDGTRLSIL.

This clonotype has ten or more counts. This chain connects TRBV7-2 to TRBJ1-1; D may be TRBD1 (5 bases). The ends were cut back, 8 bases at V and 5 bases at J, with 15 bases in the middle. The length of the CDR3 is 13 residues. Germline V gene sequence: CDR1 SGHTA, CDR2 FQGNSA. CDR3 protein: CASSVAGNTEAFF. Written as DNA, the CDR3 is TGTGCCAGCTCAGTCGCAGGGAATACTGAAGCTTTCTTT.

The sample holds a few counts of this clonotype. V gene TRBV20-1 combines with J gene TRBJ2-1; D gene unclear. Trimming pared 4 bases from V and 4 bases from J, leaving 5 bases between. The germline V gene has CDR1 DFQATT and CDR2 SNEGSKA (reference sequence). The CDR3 extends over 11 amino acids. The CDR3 bases are TGCAGTGCTAAATATTACAATGAGCAGTTCTTC. It translates to CSAKYYNEQFF.

This clonotype was observed at least ten times. The gene calls are TRBV28 and TRBJ1-6; 7 bases are shared with TRBD1. The CDR3 contains 15 residues. Trimming removed 5 bases from V and 0 bases from J; junction bases left unmatched: 1. CDR1 MDHEN and CDR2 SYDVKM come from the germline V gene. The CDR3, as DNA: TGTGCCAGCAGTCGGGACAGCTCCTATAATTCACCCCTCCACTTT. Encoded protein: CASSRDSSYNSPLHF.

This clonotype was observed at least ten times. V is TRBV27 and J is TRBJ2-1; 10 bases align to TRBD1. Germline V gives CDR1 MNHEY, CDR2 SMNVEV (reference sequence). The CDR3 totals 15 residues. V lost 7 bases, J lost 8 bases, and 11 bases stayed unmatched. The CDR3 is CASTPGQGSFDEQFF. In DNA, the CDR3 is TGTGCCAGCACCCCGGGACAGGGGTCTTTCGATGAGCAGTTCTTC.

Only a few counts were recorded for this clonotype. The chain has TRBV9 and TRBJ2-1, with TRBD2 matching 8 bases. Per the germline V gene, CDR1 is SGDLS and CDR2 is YYNGEE. The V segment lost 0 bases and the J segment 4 bases; nucleotides outside the gene matches: 3. This CDR3 comprises 15 residues. In DNA, the CDR3 is TGTGCCAGCAGCGTAGCTGCGGGGGGTTACAATGAGCAGTTCTTC. Protein product: CASSVAAGGYNEQFF.

This clonotype came up many times. This chain connects TRBV30 to TRBJ2-2, with a possible D match to TRBD2 (7 bases). V shed 0 bases and J shed 0 bases, with 11 bases lying between them. Germline CDR1 reads GTSNPN; CDR2 reads SVGIG (reference sequence). This CDR3 has 16 amino acids. CDR3 nucleotide sequence: TGTGCCTGGAGTGTGGGGGGGACACCGAACACCGGGGAGCTGTTTTTT. Its protein product is CAWSVGGTPNTGELFF.

This clonotype was seen many times. The CDR3 loop is CASSFPTGGTTNYGYTF. Here the CDR3 DNA reads TGTGCCAGCAGCTTCCCTACAGGGGGCACAACTAACTATGGCTACACCTTC. The gene calls are TRBV11-2 and TRBJ1-2; TRBD1 matches at 9 bases. After removal of 3 bases from V and 0 bases from J, the junction contained 8 bases not matched to a gene. This CDR3 spans 17 amino acids. Looked up from germline, CDR1 is SGHAT and CDR2 is FQNNGV.

This sequence joins TRBV9 and TRBJ2-1, with TRBD2 matching 7 bases. The trim removed 0 bases at V and 4 bases at J, leaving 4 bases unmatched. The germline V gene encodes CDR1 SGDLS and CDR2 YYNGEE. CDR3 length equals 15 residues. The CDR3 DNA reads TGTGCCAGCAGCGTAGATAGCGGGCGGTACAATGAGCAGTTCTTC. This encodes CASSVDSGRYNEQFF.

The table lists this clonotype with a few counts. This chain links TRBV19 with TRBJ1-1; no definite D call. The CDR3 is made up of 15 amino acids. Looked up from germline, CDR1 is LNHDA and CDR2 is SQIVND (reference sequence). The V end lost 4 bases, the J end lost 11 bases, and 23 bases lay between the germline ends. This CDR3 reads CASSTAWGSGIVAFF. Written as DNA, the CDR3 is TGTGCCAGTAGTACGGCCTGGGGATCCGGCATCGTCGCTTTCTTT.

In its sample, this clonotype was seen a few times. This chain joins TRBV5-1 and TRBJ2-2; D ambiguous. The CDR3 is 16 residues long. V lost 6 bases and J lost 4, with 19 bases in between. Germline assignment: CDR1 SGHRS and CDR2 YFSETQ. The chain's CDR3 is CASKTDGPRITGELFF. CDR3 bases: TGCGCCAGCAAGACGGACGGTCCGAGGATCACCGGGGAGCTGTTTTTT.